This TCR beta chain was sequenced during a study of OX40 agonist ivuxolimab in advanced cancers. TCRdb's table, derived via immunoSEQ multiplex PCR, lists solely in-frame clones and lacks some. The sample shows 60,000 to 75,000 clones, roughly 80% of them seen only once. CDR3 length: 18 residues. J was trimmed by 5 bases and V by 1 base; bases with no gene match: 13. Germline values: CDR1 SGHTA, CDR2 FQGTGA. This chain joins TRBV7-3 and TRBJ1-5, with 8 bases that match TRBD1. The sequence came from an adult with an advanced solid tumor such as melanoma, head and neck, liver or kidney cancer. Source: CD4+ or CD8+ T cells sorted from blood, taken in a trial of the OX40 agonist ivuxolimab. CDR3 in amino acids: CASSLNLRSTGGDQPQHF. The CDR3 DNA is TGTGCCAGCAGCTTAAATCTACGTAGTACAGGGGGAGATCAGCCCCAGCATTTT.